This T cell receptor beta chain came from a study of blood T cell repertoires in COVID-19. The repertoire was sequenced with immunoSEQ multiplex PCR; TCRdb's copy has only in-frame clones and lacks some. The sample yields roughly 200,000 clones, about nine tenths seen once. The germline V gene has CDR1 MNHEY and CDR2 SVGAGI. CDR3 length: 13 residues. The V and J ends lost 10 bases and 4 bases respectively, with 17 bases between them. Sequencing was performed on PBMCs or T cells enriched from blood (not recorded which). This clonotype was obtained from a man aged 25-45 years in a cohort exposed to, infected with or recovered from COVID-19 (not recorded which). The chain carries TRBV6-5 and TRBJ2-7, with TRBD1 as a possible D gene (5 bases). This CDR3 is CAISKGREYEQYF. In nucleotides, the CDR3 is TGTGCCATCTCAAAGGGCAGGGAATACGAGCAGTACTTC.